In its sample, the clone carrying this TCR beta chain was seen a few times. The data derive from a study of beta chain features in type 1 diabetes. Isolated RNA was reverse transcribed in full, so expressed TCRB transcripts were sequenced. Measured with immunoSEQ multiplex PCR; TCRdb has only the in-frame clones, and not every one. The repertoire has approximately 380,000 clones, approximately 15% of them found once; the top ten carry 0.019%. This CDR3 region has 12 residues. Germline-derived CDR1 and CDR2 are MGHDK and SYGVNS. V was pared by 4 bases and J by 6 bases, with 9 bases between. The chain links TRBV25-1 to TRBJ1-1; D gene ambiguous. This clonotype was obtained from a woman aged 18-29 years in good health. Material: naive CD4+ T cells from blood. The CDR3 here is CASSANPPEAFF. In DNA, the CDR3 is TGTGCCAGCAGTGCTAACCCCCCTGAAGCTTTCTTT.